Listed below are T cell receptor beta chains from one sample, sequenced in a study of blood T cell repertoires in COVID-19. Profiling relied on immunoSEQ multiplex PCR, and the TCRdb table lists in-frame clones only, not all of them. The sample contains about 89,000 clones, 55% to 75% of which appear only once. Sequenced: peripheral blood. Every receptor here comes from a woman over 75 with acute or convalescent COVID-19. The CDR3 runs from the conserved cysteine through the conserved F or W.

TRBJ1-1	TRBV11-3	CASSLRGLNTEAFF
TRBJ1-1	TRBV15	CATSGRQGADTEAFF
TRBJ1-1	TRBV19	CASSIDLRGTEAFF
TRBJ2-6	TRBV2	CASSSQGQTSSGANVLTF
TRBJ2-1	TRBV30	CAWSSGTGNFNEQFF
TRBJ2-2	TRBV15	CATSKPQGFTGELFF
TRBJ1-2	TRBV4-1	CASSRRDSLGYTF
TRBJ1-6	TRBV2	CASTPSSYNSPLHF
TRBJ2-2	TRBV4-1	CASSLLAGGYGELFF
TRBJ1-6	TRBV15	CATSDQGGLGNSPLHF
TRBJ1-2	TRBV30	CAWTEPGQGGYGYTF
TRBJ2-1	TRBV27	CASSSDRGPYNEQFF
TRBJ1-1	TRBV4-2	CASSQDRGDMNTEAFF
TRBJ1-2	TRBV19	CASSTQGQGAFYGYTF
TRBJ2-3	TRBV6-7	CASSYSPGTSGGDTQYF
TRBJ1-1	TRBV4-1	CASSQDQSRTGIGAFF
TRBJ2-7	TRBV12-3/TRBV12-4	CASSAQGSYEQYF
TRBJ1-5	TRBV6-5	CASMRDRRNQPQHF
TRBJ2-5	TRBV7-2	CASSFGDFQETQYF
TRBJ1-6	TRBV28	CASSRPGGYGSSPLHF
TRBJ1-2	TRBV4-3	CASSPQTGAGYGYTF
TRBJ2-3	TRBV4-3	CASSQGLSGDTQYF
TRBJ1-1	TRBV10-3	CAISGDRGREAFF